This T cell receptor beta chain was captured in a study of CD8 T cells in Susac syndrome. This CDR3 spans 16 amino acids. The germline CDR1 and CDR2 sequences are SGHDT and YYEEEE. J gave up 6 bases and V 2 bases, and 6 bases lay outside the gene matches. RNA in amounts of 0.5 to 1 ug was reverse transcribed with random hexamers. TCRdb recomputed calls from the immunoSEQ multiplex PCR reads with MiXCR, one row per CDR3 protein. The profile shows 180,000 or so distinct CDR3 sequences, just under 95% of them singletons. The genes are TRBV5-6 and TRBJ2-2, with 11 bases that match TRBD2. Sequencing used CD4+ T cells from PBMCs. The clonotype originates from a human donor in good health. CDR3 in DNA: TGTGCCAGCAGCTTCAGACTAGCGGGACTACCCGGGGAGCTGTTTTTT. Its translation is CASSFRLAGLPGELFF.